This TCR beta chain was recovered during a study of technical replicates of blood from several donors. CDR3 length: 14 amino acids. Germline-derived CDR1 and CDR2 are SEHNR and FQNEAQ (reference sequence). Trimming pared 4 bases from V and 6 bases from J, leaving 16 bases between. Assay used: immunoSEQ multiplex PCR; TCRdb lists only in-frame clones, some missing. The table lists about 73,000 clones, 90% to 95% of them singletons, with about 0.25% in the top ten. The chain uses TRBV7-9 and TRBJ2-7; a possible D gene is TRBD2 (6 bases). The source is a human donor in good health. The sample taken for sequencing was T cells isolated from PBMCs. The CDR3 DNA is TGTGCCAGCAGCTCGATGGGGGGTTCTGCCGAGCAGTACTTC. Translating gives CASSSMGGSAEQYF.